The present T cell receptor beta chain was sequenced within a study of blood T cell repertoires in COVID-19. Study as a whole: PBMCs, B-cell-depleted T cells, or T cells provided the cDNA or gDNA that made up the material.

TCRdb keeps only in-frame clones here, not all; method: immunoSEQ multiplex PCR. This sample has roughly 42,000 clones, with roughly nine tenths found just once. In this sample, this clone turned up once. This CDR3 comprises 16 residues. Germline V lookup: CDR1 ENHRY, CDR2 SYGVKD. V shed 5 bases and J 6 bases; nucleotides not matched to a gene: 9. The rearrangement uses TRBV10-3 and TRBJ2-1; 11 bases are shared with TRBD2. Sequenced: peripheral blood. The TCR sequence derives from a human donor in a cohort sampled during active COVID-19. DNA of the CDR3: TGTGCCATCAGTACCCTAGCGGGGGGCACGGTCAATGAGCAGTTCTTC. The encoded protein is CAISTLAGGTVNEQFF.